Following are 14 T cell receptor beta chains from one sample sequenced in a study of T cell responses to AZD1222 COVID-19 vaccine. Repertoires were generated with immunoSEQ multiplex PCR, while TCRdb's copy carries only in-frame clones and drops some. Of some 140,000 clones in the sample, approximately 95% were seen once. The material sequenced was peripheral blood, taken 28 days after the second AZD1222 dose. Source of these receptors: an adult who received the AZD1222 COVID-19 vaccine.

This sequence joins TRBV3-1 (or the pseudogene TRBV3-2) and TRBJ1-1, with 8 bases fitting TRBD1. Germline assignment: CDR1 LGHDT and CDR2 YNNKEL (reference sequence). Losses at the gene ends were 4 bases for V and 5 bases for J; bases not matched to a gene: 9. The CDR3 spans 15 residues. The CDR3 reads CASSPTQGARTEAFF. The CDR3 DNA is TGTGCCAGCAGCCCGACCCAGGGGGCAAGGACTGAAGCTTTCTTT.

V and J are TRBV19 and TRBJ2-6; D uncertain. The CDR3 covers 12 residues. Germline CDR1 reads LNHDA; CDR2 reads SQIVND (reference sequence). Trimming left V 7 bases short and J 2 bases short, with 3 bases between. The CDR3 region has the DNA TGTGCCAGTAAAACTGGGGCCAACGTCCTGACTTTC. Its protein is CASKTGANVLTF.

The chain carries TRBV5-1 and TRBJ2-1; tentatively, D is TRBD1 or TRBD2 (5 bases each). The CDR3 has 16 residues. CDR1 is SGHRS and CDR2 is YFSETQ in the germline V gene. Deletions cut 4 bases from V and 3 bases from J, with 17 bases between. The CDR3 sequence is CASSRDPTRLYNEQFF. DNA for the CDR3: TGCGCCAGCAGCCGGGACCCTACCAGGCTCTACAATGAGCAGTTCTTC.

This sequence joins TRBV21-1 and TRBJ1-2. TRBV21-1 is listed as a pseudogene. CDR3 length equals 13 residues. The CDR3 coding sequence is TGTGCCAGCAGCACCCGGGACCGGAATGGCTACACCTTC. Translation: CASSTRDRNGYTF.

The V call is TRBV19, the J call TRBJ1-1, with D tentatively TRBD1 (5 bases). This CDR3 is 13 amino acids long. Trimming left V 7 bases short and J 0 bases short, with 9 bases between. CDR1 LNHDA and CDR2 SQIVND come from the germline V gene (reference sequence). CDR3 residues: CASTDSMNTEAFF. For the CDR3, the DNA is TGTGCCAGTACTGACAGCATGAACACTGAAGCTTTCTTT.

The rearrangement links TRBV7-9 to TRBJ2-7, with TRBD1 as a possible D gene (6 bases). Germline loops: CDR1 SEHNR, CDR2 FQNEAQ (reference sequence). There are 14 residues in the CDR3. V shed 2 bases and J shed 5 bases, with 13 bases lying between them. In DNA form, the CDR3 reads TGTGCCAGCAGCTTAACAGGGCCTTTGGACGAGCAGTACTTC. This encodes CASSLTGPLDEQYF. The complete variable domain, with remaining parts taken from reference TRBV7-9 and TRBJ2-7, reads DTGVSQNPRHKITKRGQNVTFRCDPISEHNRLYWYRQTLGQGPEFLTYFQNEAQLEKSRLLSDRFSAERPKGSFSTLEIQRTEQGDSAMYLCASSLTGPLDEQYFGPGTRLTVT.

CDR3 in amino acids: CASSPQGRDTQYF. CDR3 in DNA: TGTGCCAGCTCACCCCAGGGCAGAGATACGCAGTATTTT. The chain combines TRBV18 with TRBJ2-3; D might be TRBD1 (5 bases). Trimming took 3 bases from V and 5 from J, leaving 9 bases between them. Per germline, CDR1 KGHSH and CDR2 LQKENI. The CDR3 sequence is 13 residues long.

V is TRBV6-2 or TRBV6-3 and J is TRBJ1-2, with 10 bases lining up with TRBD1. The V gene end was trimmed by 2 bases and the J gene end by 4 bases; junction bases not matched to a gene: 4. CDR1 and CDR2 (germline): MNHEY, SVGEGT. CDR3 size: 15 residues. CDR3 DNA sequence: TGTGCCAGCAGTTACCCGGGACAGGGGTCCTATGGCTACACCTTC. Translating it yields CASSYPGQGSYGYTF.

The chain is built from TRBV5-1 and TRBJ2-7, with 7 nucleotides matching TRBD2. V was pared by 0 bases and J by 5 bases, with 8 bases of the junction left unmatched. The CDR3 spans 15 residues. CDR1 is SGHRS, CDR2 YFSETQ, per germline. The CDR3 sequence is CASSLEPGGANEQYF. The CDR3 bases are TGCGCCAGCAGCTTGGAGCCGGGAGGAGCGAACGAGCAGTACTTC.

The rearrangement joins TRBV7-9 to TRBJ2-2, with TRBD2 matching over 8 bases. This CDR3 spans 19 amino acids. Germline V gene lookup returns CDR1 SEHNR and CDR2 FQNEAQ (reference sequence). The junction had 16 bases not matched to a gene; V was cut back by 3 bases and J by 4 bases. CDR3 residues: CASSFLLLYSGEGTGELFF. CDR3 coding DNA: TGTGCCAGCAGCTTTCTCTTACTTTATAGCGGGGAAGGCACCGGGGAGCTGTTTTTT.

This clone occurred once. The chain combines TRBV28 with TRBJ2-7, with D possibly being TRBD1 or TRBD2 (7 bases each). CDR3 length: 15 amino acids. Trimming took off 7 bases at V and 3 bases at J, with 19 bases between the two ends. Germline V gene sequence: CDR1 MDHEN, CDR2 SYDVKM. As DNA, the CDR3 is TGTGCCAGCACTCCGCAGGGGGGGCCCAACTACGAGCAGTACTTC. It is translated as CASTPQGGPNYEQYF.

The CDR3 nucleotides are TGTGCCAGCAGCCCCGGAGGCCTTAATGAAAAACTGTTTTTT. Translated: CASSPGGLNEKLFF. The gene calls are TRBV7-2 and TRBJ1-4; no reliable D call. Germline V lookup: CDR1 SGHTA, CDR2 FQGNSA. This CDR3 has 14 amino acids. V lost 5 bases and J lost 4, with 11 bases in between.

The chain has TRBV7-9 and TRBJ1-2; D uncertain. Germline V gives CDR1 SEHNR, CDR2 FQNEAQ (reference sequence). Trimming removed 0 bases at V and 4 bases at J, with 18 bases between. CDR3 length: 17 residues. The CDR3 coding sequence is TGTGCCAGCAGCTTAGCTGATATTTCAATTGGAATCTATGGCTACACCTTC. This codes for CASSLADISIGIYGYTF.

The rearrangement joins TRBV29-1 to TRBJ1-2, with a tentative D call TRBD1 (5 bases). There are 14 residues in the CDR3. In germline, CDR1 is SQVTM, CDR2 ANQGSEA. The V and J ends lost 4 bases and 8 bases respectively, with 20 bases between them. The CDR3: CSVGVARGDTGYTF. The DNA for the CDR3 is TGCAGCGTTGGTGTAGCCCGAGGGGATACAGGCTACACCTTC.